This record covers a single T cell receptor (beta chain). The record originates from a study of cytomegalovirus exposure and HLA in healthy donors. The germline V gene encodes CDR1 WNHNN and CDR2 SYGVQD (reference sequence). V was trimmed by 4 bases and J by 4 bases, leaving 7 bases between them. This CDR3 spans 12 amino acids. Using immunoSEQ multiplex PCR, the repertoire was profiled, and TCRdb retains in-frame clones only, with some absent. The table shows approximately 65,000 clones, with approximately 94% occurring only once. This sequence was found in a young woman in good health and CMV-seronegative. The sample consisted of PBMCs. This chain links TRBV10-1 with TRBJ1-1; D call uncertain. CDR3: CASSAAGTEAFF. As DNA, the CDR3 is TGCGCCAGCAGTGCAGCGGGCACTGAAGCTTTCTTT.